This entry concerns a single TCR beta chain. Its antigen is still unknown. Coverage ceases 3 residues before the CDR3 finishes, and the germline J gene fills in the end. This sample was included in a study of T cells in women clearing cervical HPV infection. Findings and caveats of the study: It is unknown whether associations predate infection; no effector/memory or HPV-specific sorting.

The data were produced by immunoSEQ multiplex PCR, yet TCRdb's version contains in-frame clones alone and is incomplete. The sample holds some 16,000 clones. This CDR3 comprises 13 residues. Germline CDR1 SGHDT, CDR2 YYEEEE. V gave up 0 bases and J gave up 2 bases, with 5 bases separating them. The sequencing sample was made of blood buffy coat. V usage is TRBV5-6 and J usage is TRBJ1-2, with D unresolved. This receptor was identified in a woman aged 18-70 years with a cervical HPV16 infection that either progressed to CIN3+ or cleared (not recorded which). CDR3 amino acids: CASSLEQNYGYTF. CDR3 DNA, as far as it was read: TGTGCCAGCAGCTTGGAACAGAACTATGGC.